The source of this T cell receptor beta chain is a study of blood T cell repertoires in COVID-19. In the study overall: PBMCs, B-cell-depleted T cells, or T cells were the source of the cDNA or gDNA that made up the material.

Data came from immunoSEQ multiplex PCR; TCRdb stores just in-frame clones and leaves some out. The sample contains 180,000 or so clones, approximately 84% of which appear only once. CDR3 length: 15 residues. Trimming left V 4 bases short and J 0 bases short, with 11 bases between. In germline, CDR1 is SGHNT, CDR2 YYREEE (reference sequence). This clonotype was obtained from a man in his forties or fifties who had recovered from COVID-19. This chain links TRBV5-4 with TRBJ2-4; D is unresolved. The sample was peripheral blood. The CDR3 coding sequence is TGTGCCAGCAGCAGCCCCCAAATAGCCAAAAACATTCAGTACTTC. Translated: CASSSPQIAKNIQYF.